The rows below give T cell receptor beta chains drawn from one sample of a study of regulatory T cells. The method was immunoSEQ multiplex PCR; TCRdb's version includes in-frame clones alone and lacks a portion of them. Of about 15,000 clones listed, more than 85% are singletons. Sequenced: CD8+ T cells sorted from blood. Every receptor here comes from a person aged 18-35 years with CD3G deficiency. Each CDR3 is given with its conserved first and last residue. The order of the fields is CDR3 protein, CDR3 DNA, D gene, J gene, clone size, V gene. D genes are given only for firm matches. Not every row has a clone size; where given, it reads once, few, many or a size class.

CAWDHRAPGETQYF	TGTGCCTGGGACCATAGGGCCCCGGGGGAGACCCAGTACTTC	NA	TRBJ2-5	NA	TRBV2
CASSRPRCTDTQYF	TGTGCCAGCAGCAGGCCGAGGTGCACAGATACGCAGTATTTT	NA	TRBJ2-3	NA	TRBV21-1
CASSQEWSSGRNEQFF	TGCGCCAGCAGCCAAGAGTGGTCTAGCGGGAGGAATGAGCAGTTCTTC	TRBD2	TRBJ2-1	NA	TRBV4-1
CASSYSNGANEQFF	TGTGCCAGCAGTTACTCGAACGGGGCCAATGAGCAGTTCTTC	NA	TRBJ2-1	once	TRBV6-6
CASSLDGLAGAEDTQYF	TGTGCCAGCAGCTTAGATGGACTAGCGGGGGCGGAAGATACGCAGTATTTT	TRBD2	TRBJ2-3	NA	TRBV13
CASSLGQGTYEQYF	TGTGCCAGCAGCTTAGGACAAGGTACCTACGAGCAGTACTTC	NA	TRBJ2-7	once	TRBV7-3
CASAWGDRASYEQYF	TGTGCTAGTGCCTGGGGGGACAGGGCGTCCTACGAGCAGTACTTC	TRBD1	TRBJ2-7	NA	TRBV12-5
CASSLSGSVEQYF	TGTGCCAGCAGTCTTAGCGGGAGTGTCGAGCAGTACTTC	TRBD2	TRBJ2-7	medium-sized	TRBV28
CASRTGADTQYF	TGTGCCAGCAGGACAGGGGCAGATACGCAGTATTTT	TRBD1	TRBJ2-3	NA	TRBV27
CASSEWGTAYEQYF	TGTGCCAGCAGTGAATGGGGGACGGCATACGAGCAGTACTTC	NA	TRBJ2-7	NA	TRBV6-1
CSVGGLGEQYF	TGCAGCGTGGGAGGACTCGGCGAGCAGTACTTC	NA	TRBJ2-7	once	TRBV29-1
CASSQERDSNQPQHF	TGCGCCAGCAGCCAAGAGAGGGATAGCAATCAGCCCCAGCATTTT	NA	TRBJ1-5	NA	TRBV4-1
CATSREGGAPSDEQFF	TGTGCCACCAGCAGAGAAGGAGGGGCCCCCTCGGATGAGCAGTTCTTC	NA	TRBJ2-1	NA	TRBV15
CASSMFRGPFNEQFF	TGTGCCAGTAGTATGTTTAGGGGGCCTTTCAATGAGCAGTTCTTC	TRBD1	TRBJ2-1	NA	TRBV19
CASSSGTLEAFF	TGCGCCAGCAGCTCTGGGACCCTTGAAGCTTTCTTT	NA	TRBJ1-1	NA	TRBV11-2
CASSFGDSPYEQYF	TGTGCCAGCAGTTTTGGGGACAGTCCCTACGAGCAGTACTTC	TRBD1	TRBJ2-7	NA	TRBV7-9
CASSLDGSPWTEAFF	TGTGCCAGCAGCTTAGATGGCAGTCCCTGGACGGAAGCTTTCTTT	NA	TRBJ1-1	NA	TRBV11-2
CAWSIGEGWETQYF	TGTGCCTGGAGTATAGGGGAGGGATGGGAGACCCAGTACTTC	TRBD2	TRBJ2-5	NA	TRBV30
CASSLTGGNYGYTF	TGTGCCAGCAGCTTAACAGGGGGGAACTATGGCTACACCTTC	TRBD1	TRBJ1-2	NA	TRBV7-9
CASSLGTGANNEQFF	TGTGCCAGCAGCCTTGGGACAGGGGCGAACAATGAGCAGTTCTTC	TRBD1	TRBJ2-1	NA	TRBV7-2
CASSLAGTSGNIQYF	TGCGCCAGCAGCTTGGCGGGGACTAGCGGAAACATTCAGTACTTC	TRBD2	TRBJ2-4	NA	TRBV5-1
CASSVTGELFF	TGTGCCAGCAGCGTGACAGGGGAGCTGTTTTTT	NA	TRBJ2-2	NA	TRBV9
CAISANGYGETQYF	TGTGCCATCAGTGCAAACGGTTATGGGGAGACCCAGTACTTC	NA	TRBJ2-5	NA	TRBV10-3
CAGKLVGTGNTEAFF	TGTGCCGGAAAGCTTGTCGGGACAGGGAATACTGAAGCTTTCTTT	TRBD1	TRBJ1-1	NA	TRBV7-9
CASSSDGENSPLHF	TGCGCCAGCAGCTCGGACGGGGAAAATTCACCCCTCCACTTT	NA	TRBJ1-6	NA	TRBV5-1
CASSYSQGGSEAFF	TGTGCCAGCAGTTACTCTCAGGGGGGGTCTGAAGCTTTCTTT	TRBD1	TRBJ1-1	NA	TRBV6-5
CASGPLLNTGELFF	TGTGCCAGCGGACCGCTACTAAACACCGGGGAGCTGTTTTTT	NA	TRBJ2-2	NA	TRBV7-2
CASSQDKEQGWNEQYF	TGCGCCAGCAGCCAAGATAAGGAACAGGGGTGGAACGAGCAGTACTTC	TRBD1	TRBJ2-7	NA	TRBV4-1
CASSIRGGAGASTDTQYF	TGTGCCAGTAGTATTCGTGGGGGAGCGGGGGCGAGCACAGATACGCAGTATTTT	TRBD2	TRBJ2-3	NA	TRBV19
CASSLAGPEGGNVDTQYF	TGTGCCAGCAGCTTAGCAGGGCCTGAGGGGGGGAATGTTGATACGCAGTATTTT	NA	TRBJ2-3	NA	TRBV7-6
CASSLGSTDTQYF	TGTGCCAGCAGCCTGGGGAGCACAGATACGCAGTATTTT	NA	TRBJ2-3	once	TRBV6-5
CASSPPGSEEAFF	TGCGCCAGCAGTCCCCCCGGCAGCGAAGAAGCTTTCTTT	NA	TRBJ1-1	NA	TRBV4-3
CAISEGGSGYNEQFF	TGTGCCATCAGTGAGGGCGGGAGTGGCTACAATGAGCAGTTCTTC	TRBD2	TRBJ2-1	NA	TRBV10-3
CSVAEYSQGYEQYF	TGCAGCGTTGCGGAGTATTCCCAGGGGTACGAGCAGTACTTC	NA	TRBJ2-7	NA	TRBV29-1
CASSSGHWATYGYTF	TGTGCCAGCAGCTCGGGACACTGGGCGACCTATGGCTACACCTTC	NA	TRBJ1-2	NA	TRBV13
CASSFRVKKRESSIYNEQFF	TGTGCCAGCAGTTTTAGGGTAAAGAAGCGGGAGTCTAGCATCTACAATGAGCAGTTCTTC	TRBD2	TRBJ2-1	NA	TRBV28
CASSEAGAEGGYTF	TGTGCCAGCAGTGAAGCTGGGGCCGAGGGGGGCTACACCTTC	NA	TRBJ1-2	NA	TRBV6-1
CAITDTLANYGYTF	TGTGCCATCACCGACACGTTAGCTAACTATGGCTACACCTTC	NA	TRBJ1-2	NA	TRBV10-3
CASSQDHSNFYTEAFF	TGCGCCAGCAGCCAAGATCACAGCAACTTTTACACTGAAGCTTTCTTT	NA	TRBJ1-1	NA	TRBV4-1
CAIGGNEQFF	TGTGCCATCGGTGGGAATGAGCAGTTCTTC	NA	TRBJ2-1	NA	TRBV10-3
CASNTGSLQETQYF	TGTGCCAGTAATACCGGGAGCCTACAAGAGACCCAGTACTTC	NA	TRBJ2-5	once	TRBV19
CASGWRNEKLFF	TGTGCCAGCGGGTGGCGGAATGAAAAACTGTTTTTT	NA	TRBJ1-4	NA	TRBV6-1
CASSIDDSTPRREQYF	TGTGCCAGTAGTATAGATGACTCCACCCCACGGCGCGAGCAGTACTTC	NA	TRBJ2-7	NA	TRBV19
CSVTGGQETQYF	TGCAGCGTAACAGGGGGGCAAGAGACCCAGTACTTC	TRBD1	TRBJ2-5	NA	TRBV29-1
CASSVTGTGSNIQYF	TGTGCCAGCAGTGTCACCGGGACAGGGTCAAACATTCAGTACTTC	TRBD1	TRBJ2-4	NA	TRBV28
CASSRTDSGNTIYF	TGTGCCAGTAGTCGGACGGACTCTGGAAACACCATATATTTT	NA	TRBJ1-3	NA	TRBV19
CASSTAGGPTDTQYF	TGTGCCAGCAGCACGGCGGGGGGCCCCACAGATACGCAGTATTTT	TRBD2	TRBJ2-3	NA	TRBV9
CASRLAGDTGELFF	TGTGCCAGCCGACTAGCGGGGGACACCGGGGAGCTGTTTTTT	NA	TRBJ2-2	NA	TRBV7-5
CASSQVGRYTDTQYF	TGCGCCAGCAGCCAAGTAGGGCGCTACACAGATACGCAGTATTTT	NA	TRBJ2-3	once	TRBV4-3
CASSPDSGDEKLFF	TGTGCCAGCAGTCCGGACAGCGGGGATGAAAAACTGTTTTTT	NA	TRBJ1-4	once	TRBV28
CASSPDDAEADTQYF	TGTGCCAGCTCACCTGATGACGCGGAGGCAGATACGCAGTATTTT	NA	TRBJ2-3	NA	TRBV18
CASSIVGGRQPQHF	TGTGCCAGTAGTATAGTCGGGGGGCGGCAGCCCCAGCATTTT	NA	TRBJ1-5	NA	TRBV19